The next 30 T cell receptor beta chains were all read from a single sample in a study of T cells in Graves' hyperthyroidism and ophthalmopathy. Using RNA transcripts as the source, TCR beta CDR3 regions were amplified. The TCR CDR3 first-round RT-PCR relied on the HTBI primer set. Each CDR3 protein gets one entry after TCRdb re-called the multiplex PCR reads with MiXCR. The sample lists over 550,000 distinct CDR3 sequences, 15% to 20% occurring once. The specimen sequenced was blood. The source of these receptors is a woman younger than 35 with Graves' hyperthyroidism.

The chain couples TRBV20-1 to TRBJ1-5, with TRBD1 identical over 11 bases. Per the germline V gene, CDR1 is DFQATT and CDR2 is SNEGSKA (reference sequence). The CDR3 length is 15 residues. Trimming took 4 bases from V and 9 from J; bases not matched to a gene: 11. CDR3 region: CSANSGGTGGSPQHF. In nucleotides, the CDR3 is TGCAGTGCTAATAGTGGTGGGACAGGGGGTTCGCCCCAGCATTTT.

The V gene is TRBV27, the J gene TRBJ2-3, with TRBD2 matching 14 bases. V trimming: 3 bases; J trimming: 0 bases; junction bases outside the gene matches: 8. The CDR3 consists of 19 residues. Germline loops: CDR1 MNHEY, CDR2 SMNVEV (reference sequence). The chain's CDR3 is CASSFPTSGGGDSTDTQYF. CDR3 nucleotides: TGTGCCAGCAGTTTTCCGACTAGCGGGGGGGGTGACAGCACAGATACGCAGTATTTT.

The chain has TRBV20-1 and TRBJ2-7, with 10 positions matching TRBD2. The J segment lost 0 bases and the V segment lost 3 bases, leaving 2 bases of the junction unmatched. This CDR3 comprises 14 residues. Per the germline V gene, CDR1 is DFQATT and CDR2 is SNEGSKA (reference sequence). CDR3 residues: CSARPSGSSYEQYF. The CDR3 DNA is TGCAGTGCTAGGCCTAGCGGGAGCTCCTACGAGCAGTACTTC.

This clonotype was counted ten times or more. The gene calls are TRBV20-1 and TRBJ1-5; D unclear. This CDR3 has 14 amino acids. V gave up 1 base and J gave up 0 bases, with 7 bases separating them. Germline CDR1 is DFQATT and CDR2 is SNEGSKA (reference sequence). Written as DNA, the CDR3 is TGCAGTGCTAGAGTGGCGGATAGCAATCAGCCCCAGCATTTT. It is translated as CSARVADSNQPQHF.

The table lists this clonotype with many counts. The chain is built from TRBV12-3 or TRBV12-4 and TRBJ1-1; D unclear. V was cut by 3 bases and J by 1 base, with 9 bases left in between. CDR3 size: 14 residues. The DNA for the CDR3 is TGTGCCAGCAGTTTCAGCGGAGAGAACACTGAAGCTTTCTTT. It specifies CASSFSGENTEAFF.

This clonotype has a handful of counts. The chain combines TRBV7-9 with TRBJ1-1; 7 bases are a match to TRBD1. J was trimmed by 2 bases and V by 5 bases; bases with no gene match: 5. Germline V gene data show CDR1 as SEHNR and CDR2 as FQNEAQ (reference sequence). The CDR3 runs 14 residues. DNA for the CDR3: TGTGCCAGCAGCCGACAGGGCGATAACACTGAAGCTTTCTTT. Residues: CASSRQGDNTEAFF.

This clonotype was counted between two and nine times. This chain joins TRBV7-8 and TRBJ1-2; D uncertain. Germline V lookup: CDR1 SGHVS, CDR2 FQNEAQ. The CDR3 runs to 15 residues. The V end was cut by 2 bases, the J end by 4 bases, with 14 bases between. The CDR3 sequence: CASSLILESSYGYTF. The CDR3 nucleotides are TGTGCCAGCAGCTTAATCTTAGAGAGCAGCTATGGCTACACCTTC.

The rearrangement uses TRBV19 and TRBJ2-6, with TRBD2 identical over 10 bases. The germline CDR1 and CDR2 sequences are LNHDA and SQIVND (reference sequence). With V trimmed by 5 bases and J by 0 bases, 4 bases remained unmatched. This CDR3 has 17 residues. The CDR3 protein is CASSRTSGHSGANVLTF. As DNA, the CDR3 is TGTGCCAGTAGTCGGACTAGCGGCCACTCTGGGGCCAACGTCCTGACTTTC.

A remark on this clonotype: At one of its ends the junction is not consistent with the germline gene, which may arise from a read error. CDR3 nucleotides: TGTGCCAGCAGCTGGCGACAAGAGACCCAGTACTTC. It codes for CASSWRQETQYF. The rearrangement uses TRBV5-1 and TRBJ2-5, with D unclear. This CDR3 is built from 12 residues. Germline V CDR1 and CDR2: SGHRS, YFSETQ. Filled out from reference TRBV5-1 and TRBJ2-5, the complete variable domain reads KAGVTQTPRYLIKTRGQQVTLSCSPISGHRSVSWYQQTPGQGLQFLFEYFSETQRNKGNFPGRFSGRQFSNSRSEMNVSTLELGDSALYLCASSWRQETQYFGPGTRLLVL.

This clonotype was seen at least ten times. J is TRBJ2-7 and V is TRBV3-1, with TRBD2 identical over 8 bases. V lost 1 base, J lost 4 bases, and 6 bases stayed unmatched. CDR1 is LGHDT, CDR2 YNNKEL, per germline (reference sequence). The CDR3 loop spans 15 amino acids. CDR3 protein: CASSQVLGLAYEQYF. CDR3 nucleotides: TGTGCCAGCAGCCAAGTTTTAGGACTAGCTTACGAGCAGTACTTC.

This chain links TRBV13 with TRBJ1-4, with D possibly being TRBD1 (6 bases). The CDR3 has 13 amino acids. V dropped 3 bases and J dropped 10 bases, with 12 bases sitting between them. The germline gives CDR1 PRHDT, CDR2 FYEKMQ (reference sequence). CDR3 region: CASSLQGLRKLFF. The CDR3 DNA follows: TGTGCCAGCAGCTTGCAGGGGTTGAGAAAACTGTTTTTT.

The sample holds many counts of this clonotype. The chain joins TRBV28 to TRBJ1-5; no clear D gene. V was shortened by 2 bases and J by 0 bases, with 2 bases between the two germline ends. This CDR3 has 13 residues. Germline CDR1 and CDR2: MDHEN and SYDVKM. The chain's CDR3 is CASSLHSNQPQHF. DNA for the CDR3: TGTGCCAGCAGTTTACATAGCAATCAGCCCCAGCATTTT.

V is TRBV7-8 and J is TRBJ2-7, with 7 bases fitting TRBD2. With 6 bases clipped from V and 3 bases from J, the junction kept 11 bases outside the gene matches. Germline V lookup: CDR1 SGHVS, CDR2 FQNEAQ. The CDR3 totals 15 residues. The CDR3 DNA is TGTGCCAGCAGGAAGAGCGGGGATCCGTACTACGAGCAGTACTTC. It translates to CASRKSGDPYYEQYF.

As regards this clonotype: A read error may be the cause here, since a much bigger clone is one base away. CDR3 sequence: CSASSTNLEQFF. The CDR3 nucleotides read TGCAGTGCTAGTAGTACCAACCTTGAGCAGTTCTTC. This chain uses TRBV20-1 with TRBJ2-1, with unresolved D. Between the trimmed V and J ends, which lost 3 bases and 9 bases, there was a span of 12 bases. Germline V gene sequence: CDR1 DFQATT, CDR2 SNEGSKA (reference sequence). CDR3 length: 12 residues.

The rearrangement links TRBV5-1 to TRBJ1-6; 9 positions match TRBD1. V lost 2 bases, J lost 7 bases, and 7 bases stayed unmatched. Germline CDR1 is SGHRS and CDR2 is YFSETQ. The CDR3 loop spans 16 amino acids. The CDR3 nucleotides are TGCGCCAGCAGCTTACTTTCCGGGACAGGGAATTCACCCCTCCACTTT. This sequence encodes CASSLLSGTGNSPLHF.

This clonotype was counted many times. The chain links TRBV28 to TRBJ2-7; 12 bases fit TRBD1. The CDR3 has 14 residues. Germline V gene sequence: CDR1 MDHEN, CDR2 SYDVKM. Trimming removed 5 bases from V and 6 bases from J; junction bases left unmatched: 5. The chain's CDR3 is CASSAGTGGSEQYF. The CDR3 DNA is TGTGCCAGCAGTGCCGGGACAGGGGGCTCCGAGCAGTACTTC.

This clonotype was seen at least ten times. The chain combines TRBV7-2 with TRBJ2-7, with TRBD2 matching 11 bases. The CDR3 consists of 16 residues. V dropped 4 bases and J dropped 1; count of bases not matched to a gene: 6. The germline gives CDR1 SGHTA, CDR2 FQGNSA. CDR3 sequence (DNA): TGTGCCAGCAGCTCCGCGACTAGCGGGGTGTCCTACGAGCAGTACTTC. Residues: CASSSATSGVSYEQYF.

V gene TRBV6-1 combines with J gene TRBJ2-2; D may be TRBD2 (7 bases). CDR1 and CDR2 from the germline V gene are MNHNS and SASEGT. CDR3 size: 16 residues. Trimming pared 6 bases from V and 3 bases from J, leaving 17 bases between. This CDR3 is CASSPRGGLYTGELFF. The CDR3 bases are TGTGCCAGCAGCCCCCGCGGGGGCCTATACACCGGGGAGCTGTTTTTT.

A few counts support this clonotype. V usage is TRBV5-5 and J usage is TRBJ1-5, with a tentative D call TRBD1 (6 bases). This CDR3 contains 15 residues. V lost 3 bases to trimming and J lost 3 bases, with 13 bases between them. The germline gives CDR1 SGHKS, CDR2 YYEKEE (reference sequence). In DNA form, the CDR3 reads TGTGCCAGCAGCTCGTACAGGGATCCCAATCAGCCCCAGCATTTT. The encoded protein is CASSSYRDPNQPQHF.

Worth noting for this clonotype: Without the conserved terminal phenylalanine or tryptophan, this CDR3 likely stems from a read error. The chain joins TRBV20-1 to TRBJ2-1; tentative D call: TRBD2 (5 bases). The V end lost 5 bases, the J end lost 0 bases, and 11 bases lay between the germline ends. Germline assignment: CDR1 DFQATT and CDR2 SNEGSKA (reference sequence). This CDR3 comprises 14 residues. Written as DNA, the CDR3 is TGCAGTGCTGGGCGTGGGAGCTCCTACAATGAGCAGTTCTCC. Translation gives CSAGRGSSYNEQFS.

Ten or more counts support this clonotype. The V gene is TRBV2, the J gene TRBJ1-1, with a possible D match to TRBD1 (6 bases). The V and J ends lost 7 bases and 0 bases respectively, with 15 bases between them. Germline assignment: CDR1 SNHLY and CDR2 FYNNEI. The length of the CDR3 is 15 residues. As DNA, the CDR3 is TGTGCCAGCATCGAACAGGGATGGATGAACACTGAAGCTTTCTTT. This sequence encodes CASIEQGWMNTEAFF.

The V gene is TRBV13, the J gene TRBJ2-5; D is unclear. This CDR3 spans 14 amino acids. V was trimmed by 6 bases and J by 1 base, leaving 12 bases between them. The germline V gene encodes CDR1 PRHDT and CDR2 FYEKMQ (reference sequence). DNA of the CDR3: TGTGCCAGCAGTTCCCCCGAGAGCCAAGAGACCCAGTACTTC. Translating gives CASSSPESQETQYF. The full variable domain, rest sourced from reference TRBV13 and TRBJ2-5, is AAGVIQSPRHLIKEKRETATLKCYPIPRHDTVYWYQQGPGQDPQFLISFYEKMQSDKGSIPDRFSAQQFSDYHSELNMSSLELGDSALYFCASSSPESQETQYFGPGTRLLVL.

This clonotype was observed at least ten times. The CDR3 loop is CASSEESGEYNEQFF. The CDR3 bases are TGTGCCAGCAGTGAGGAGTCAGGAGAGTACAATGAGCAGTTCTTC. V and J are TRBV2 and TRBJ2-1; D remains unclear. With 3 bases removed from V and 4 bases from J, the gap between germline ends came to 13 bases. The germline gives CDR1 SNHLY, CDR2 FYNNEI. This CDR3 spans 15 amino acids. The full variable domain, in which reference TRBV2 and TRBJ2-1 provide the parts outside the CDR3, is EPEVTQTPSHQVTQMGQEVILRCVPISNHLYFYWYRQILGQKVEFLVSFYNNEISEKSEIFDDQFSVERPDGSNFTLKIRSTKLEDSAMYFCASSEESGEYNEQFFGPGTRLTVL.

This clonotype has more than one count but fewer than ten. The J gene is TRBJ2-5, the V gene TRBV7-2; 7 bases map to TRBD1. CDR1 SGHTA and CDR2 FQGNSA come from the germline V gene. This CDR3 contains 15 residues. With V trimmed by 0 bases and J by 1 base, 2 bases remained unmatched. CDR3 DNA sequence: TGTGCCAGCAGCTTAGCGGGGACAGCCCAAGAGACCCAGTACTTC. It specifies CASSLAGTAQETQYF. Using reference TRBV7-2 and TRBJ2-5 for the parts outside the CDR3, the full variable domain is GAGVSQSPSNKVTEKGKDVELRCDPISGHTALYWYRQSLGQGLEFLIYFQGNSAPDKSGLPSDRFSAERTGGSVSTLTIQRTQQEDSAVYLCASSLAGTAQETQYFGPGTRLLVL.

V gene TRBV6-2 or TRBV6-3 combines with J gene TRBJ2-7; D call uncertain. Trimming took off 6 bases at V and 0 bases at J, with 9 bases between the two ends. The CDR3 has 13 residues. Germline CDR1 MNHEY, CDR2 SVGEGT. DNA for the CDR3: TGTGCCAGCAGACCCCTGTCCTCCTACGAGCAGTACTTC. This encodes CASRPLSSYEQYF.

Note on this clonotype: This could be a read error, since a much larger clone is one nucleotide away. J is TRBJ1-1 and V is TRBV20-1; D gene ambiguous. This CDR3 spans 14 amino acids. The germline gives CDR1 DFQATT, CDR2 SNEGSKA (reference sequence). Trimming removed 1 base at V and 0 bases at J, with 9 bases between. CDR3 DNA: TGCAGTGCTAGAGCCTTGACGATGAACACTGAAGCTTTCTTT. Translation: CSARALTMNTEAFF.

This clonotype was recorded once. This chain connects TRBV4-3 to TRBJ2-7; 11 bases fit TRBD2. Looked up from germline, CDR1 is LGHNA and CDR2 is YSLEER. The V segment lost 0 bases and the J segment 5 bases; nucleotides outside the gene matches: 3. This CDR3 has 15 amino acids. Here the CDR3 DNA reads TGCGCCAGCAGCCAAGAACTAGCGGGGGCAAACGAGCAGTACTTC. Protein sequence: CASSQELAGANEQYF.

In this sample, this clonotype turned up many times. The chain carries TRBV7-2 and TRBJ2-7; no clear D gene. The CDR3 consists of 11 residues. CDR1 is SGHTA and CDR2 is FQGNSA in the germline V gene. Trimming left V 5 bases short and J 3 bases short, with 5 bases between. The CDR3 coding sequence is TGTGCCAGCAGCATCCACTACGAGCAGTACTTC. Its translation is CASSIHYEQYF.

The table lists this clonotype with many counts. The chain joins TRBV10-2 to TRBJ2-7; D may be TRBD1 (5 bases). This CDR3 is built from 13 residues. V was pared by 5 bases and J by 2 bases, with 10 bases between. The germline CDR1 and CDR2 sequences are WSHSY and SAAADI. The DNA for the CDR3 is TGCGCCAGCAGTAAGGACATTGCCTACGAGCAGTACTTC. It codes for CASSKDIAYEQYF.

This clonotype was found many times. The V call is TRBV6-2 or TRBV6-3, the J call TRBJ2-1; 8 bases line up with TRBD1. V lost 2 bases and J lost 6; bases outside the gene matches: 3. The CDR3 covers 14 residues. Germline-derived CDR1 and CDR2 are MNHEY and SVGEGT. This chain's CDR3 is CASSYPDRANEQFF. As DNA, the CDR3 is TGTGCCAGCAGTTACCCGGACAGGGCCAATGAGCAGTTCTTC.